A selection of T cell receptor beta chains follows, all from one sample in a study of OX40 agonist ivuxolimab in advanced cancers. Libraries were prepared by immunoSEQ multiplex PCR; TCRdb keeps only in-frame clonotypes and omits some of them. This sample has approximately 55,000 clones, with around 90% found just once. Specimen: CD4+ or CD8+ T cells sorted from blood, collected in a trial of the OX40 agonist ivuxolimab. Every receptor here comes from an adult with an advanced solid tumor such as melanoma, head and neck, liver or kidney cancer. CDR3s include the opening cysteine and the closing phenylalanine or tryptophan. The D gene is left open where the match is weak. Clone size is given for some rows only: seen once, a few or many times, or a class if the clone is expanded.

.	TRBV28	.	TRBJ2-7	TGTGCCAGCAGCGGACTCGTGCCTTCCTACGAGCAGTACTTC	CASSGLVPSYEQYF
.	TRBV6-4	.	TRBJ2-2	TGTGCCAGCAGTTTACGACGGACGAACACCGGGGAGCTGTTTTTT	CASSLRRTNTGELFF
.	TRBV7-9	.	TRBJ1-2	TGTGCCAGCAGCGAGAAGGGTAGCTATGGCTACACCTTC	CASSEKGSYGYTF
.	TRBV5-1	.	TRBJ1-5	TGCGCCAGCAGCTTGGCCAGCGGGAATCAGCCCCAGCATTTT	CASSLASGNQPQHF
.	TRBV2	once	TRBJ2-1	TGTGCCAGCAATGGGGGGCGCGTCGCAAGCTCCTACAATGAGCAGTTCTTC	CASNGGRVASSYNEQFF
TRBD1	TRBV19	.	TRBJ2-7	TGTGCCAGTAGTGTCCGGGACAGGGGCTACGAGCAGTACTTC	CASSVRDRGYEQYF
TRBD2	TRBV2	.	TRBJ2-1	TGTGCCAGCAGTCCGCGGGAGGGCCGGGCGTACAATGAGCAGTTCTTC	CASSPREGRAYNEQFF
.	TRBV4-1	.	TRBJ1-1	TGCGCCAGCAGCCCGCAGGGGAGCACTGAAGCTTTCTTT	CASSPQGSTEAFF
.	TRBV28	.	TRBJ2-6	TGTGCCAGCAGAATGAGCTCTGGGGCCAACGTCCTGACTTTC	CASRMSSGANVLTF
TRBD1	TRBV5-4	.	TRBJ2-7	TGTGCCAGCAGCGCGACAGGGGGCGAAATCTACGAGCAGTACTTC	CASSATGGEIYEQYF
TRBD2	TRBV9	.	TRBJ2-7	TGTGCCAGCAGCGTAGGGCCAGCGGGAGTCTACGAGCAGTACTTC	CASSVGPAGVYEQYF
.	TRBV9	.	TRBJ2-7	TGTGCCAGCAGCGTGGACAGTATCCACGAGCAGTACTTC	CASSVDSIHEQYF
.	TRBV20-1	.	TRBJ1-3	TGCAGTGCTCACCATGGAAACACCATATATTTT	CSAHHGNTIYF
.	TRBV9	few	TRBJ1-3	TGTGCCAGCAGCACTGGGGGTCACTCTGGAAACACCATATATTTT	CASSTGGHSGNTIYF
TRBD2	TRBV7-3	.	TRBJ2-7	TGTGCCAGCAGCCCAACTAGCGGGACCGTCAACTACGAGCAGTACTTC	CASSPTSGTVNYEQYF
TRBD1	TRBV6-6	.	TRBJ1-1	TGTGCCAGCAGGCATGGACAGGGCAGATGGACTGAAGCTTTCTTT	CASRHGQGRWTEAFF
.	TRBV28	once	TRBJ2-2	TGTGCCAGCACAGCTTTGAACACCGGGGAGCTGTTTTTT	CASTALNTGELFF